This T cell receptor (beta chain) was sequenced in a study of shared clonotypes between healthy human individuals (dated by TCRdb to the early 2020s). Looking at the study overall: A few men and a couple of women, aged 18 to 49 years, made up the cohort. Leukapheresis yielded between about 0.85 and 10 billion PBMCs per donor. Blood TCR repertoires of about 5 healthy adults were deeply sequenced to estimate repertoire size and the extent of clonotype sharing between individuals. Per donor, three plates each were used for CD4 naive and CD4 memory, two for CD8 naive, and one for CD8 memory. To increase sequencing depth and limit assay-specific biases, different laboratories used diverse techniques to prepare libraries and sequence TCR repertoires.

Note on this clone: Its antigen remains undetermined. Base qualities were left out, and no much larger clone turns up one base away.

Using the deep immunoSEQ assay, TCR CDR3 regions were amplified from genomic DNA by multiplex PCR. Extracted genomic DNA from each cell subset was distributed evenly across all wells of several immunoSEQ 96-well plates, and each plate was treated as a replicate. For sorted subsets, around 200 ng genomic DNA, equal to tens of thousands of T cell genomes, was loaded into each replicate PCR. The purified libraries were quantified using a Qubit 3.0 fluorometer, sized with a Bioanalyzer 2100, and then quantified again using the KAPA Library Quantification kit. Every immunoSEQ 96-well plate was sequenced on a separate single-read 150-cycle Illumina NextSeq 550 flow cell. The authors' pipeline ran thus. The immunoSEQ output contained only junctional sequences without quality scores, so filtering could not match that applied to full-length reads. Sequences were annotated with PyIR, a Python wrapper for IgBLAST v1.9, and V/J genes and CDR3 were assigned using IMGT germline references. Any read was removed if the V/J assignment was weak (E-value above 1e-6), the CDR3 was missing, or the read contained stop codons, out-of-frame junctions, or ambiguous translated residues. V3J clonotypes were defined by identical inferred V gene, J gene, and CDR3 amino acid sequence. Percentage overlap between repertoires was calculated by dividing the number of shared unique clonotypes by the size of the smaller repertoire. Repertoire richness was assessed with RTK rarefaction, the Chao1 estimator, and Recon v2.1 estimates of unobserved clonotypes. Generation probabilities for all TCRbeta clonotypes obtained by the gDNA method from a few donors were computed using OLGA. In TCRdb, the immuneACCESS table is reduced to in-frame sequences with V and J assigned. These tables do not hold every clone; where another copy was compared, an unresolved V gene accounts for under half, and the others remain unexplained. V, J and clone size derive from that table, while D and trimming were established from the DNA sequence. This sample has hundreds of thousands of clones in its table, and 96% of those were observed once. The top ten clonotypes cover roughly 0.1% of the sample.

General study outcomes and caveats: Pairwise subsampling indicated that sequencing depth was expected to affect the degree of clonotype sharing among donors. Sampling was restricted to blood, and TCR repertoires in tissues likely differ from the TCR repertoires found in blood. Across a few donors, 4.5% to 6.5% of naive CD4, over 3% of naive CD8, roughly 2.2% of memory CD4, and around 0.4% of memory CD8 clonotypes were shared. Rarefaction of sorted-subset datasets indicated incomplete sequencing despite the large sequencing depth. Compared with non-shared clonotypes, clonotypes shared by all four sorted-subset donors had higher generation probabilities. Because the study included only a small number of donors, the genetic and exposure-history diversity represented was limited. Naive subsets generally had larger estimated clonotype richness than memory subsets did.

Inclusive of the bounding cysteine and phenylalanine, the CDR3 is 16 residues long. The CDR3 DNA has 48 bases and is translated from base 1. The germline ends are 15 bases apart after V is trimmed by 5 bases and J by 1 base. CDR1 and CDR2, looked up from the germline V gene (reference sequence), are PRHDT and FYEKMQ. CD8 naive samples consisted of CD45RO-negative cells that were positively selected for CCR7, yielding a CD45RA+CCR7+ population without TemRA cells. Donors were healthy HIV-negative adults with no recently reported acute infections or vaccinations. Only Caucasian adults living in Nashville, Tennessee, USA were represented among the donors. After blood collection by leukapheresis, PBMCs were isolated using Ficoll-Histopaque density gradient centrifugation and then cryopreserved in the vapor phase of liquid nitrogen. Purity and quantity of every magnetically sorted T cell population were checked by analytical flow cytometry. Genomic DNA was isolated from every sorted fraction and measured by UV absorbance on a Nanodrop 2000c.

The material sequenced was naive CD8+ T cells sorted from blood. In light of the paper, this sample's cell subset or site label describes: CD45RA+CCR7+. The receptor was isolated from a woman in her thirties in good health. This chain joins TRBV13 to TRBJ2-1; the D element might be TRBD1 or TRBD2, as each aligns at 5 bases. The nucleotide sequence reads TGTGCCAGCAGCCCATTAGATGGGGGTTCCTACAATGAGCAGTTCTTC. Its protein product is CASSPLDGGSYNEQFF.